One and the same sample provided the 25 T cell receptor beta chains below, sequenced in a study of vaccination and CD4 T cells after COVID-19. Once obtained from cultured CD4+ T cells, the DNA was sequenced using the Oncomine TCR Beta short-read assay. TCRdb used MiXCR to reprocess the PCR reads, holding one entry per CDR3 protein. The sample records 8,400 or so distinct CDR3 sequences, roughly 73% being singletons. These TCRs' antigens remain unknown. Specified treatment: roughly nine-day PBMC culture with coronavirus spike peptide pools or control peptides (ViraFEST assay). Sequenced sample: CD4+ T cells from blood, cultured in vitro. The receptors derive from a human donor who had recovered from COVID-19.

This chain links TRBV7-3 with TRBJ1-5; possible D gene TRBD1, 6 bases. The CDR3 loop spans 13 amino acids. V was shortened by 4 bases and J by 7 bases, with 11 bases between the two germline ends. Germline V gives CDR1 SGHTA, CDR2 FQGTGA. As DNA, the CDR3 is TGTGCCAGCAGCTCAGAGGGGGGGCAGCCCCAGCATTTT. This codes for CASSSEGGQPQHF.

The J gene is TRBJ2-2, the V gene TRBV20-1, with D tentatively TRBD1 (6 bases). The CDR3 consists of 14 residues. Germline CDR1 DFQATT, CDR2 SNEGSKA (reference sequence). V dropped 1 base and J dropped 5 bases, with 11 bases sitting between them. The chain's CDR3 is CSARAGTKTGELFF. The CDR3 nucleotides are TGCAGTGCTAGAGCCGGGACAAAAACCGGGGAGCTGTTTTTT.

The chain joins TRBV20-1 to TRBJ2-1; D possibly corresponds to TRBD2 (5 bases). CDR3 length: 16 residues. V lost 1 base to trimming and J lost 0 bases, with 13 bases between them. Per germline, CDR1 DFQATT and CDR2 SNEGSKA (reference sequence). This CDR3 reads CSARVSSRSSYNEQFF. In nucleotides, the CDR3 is TGCAGTGCTAGAGTGTCTAGCCGAAGCTCCTACAATGAGCAGTTCTTC.

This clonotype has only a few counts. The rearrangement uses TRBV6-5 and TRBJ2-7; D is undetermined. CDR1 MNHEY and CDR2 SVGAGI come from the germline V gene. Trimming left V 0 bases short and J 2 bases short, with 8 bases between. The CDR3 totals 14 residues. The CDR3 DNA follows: TGTGCCAGCAGTTACTCAGTTGGCCCCTACGAGCAGTACTTC. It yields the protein CASSYSVGPYEQYF.

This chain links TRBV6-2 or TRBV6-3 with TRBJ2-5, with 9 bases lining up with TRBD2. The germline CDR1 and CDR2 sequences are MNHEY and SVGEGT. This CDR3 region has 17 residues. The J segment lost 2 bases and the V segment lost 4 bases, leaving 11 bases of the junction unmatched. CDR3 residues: CASSLEVRLADQETQYF. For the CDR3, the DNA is TGTGCCAGCAGTTTGGAAGTGCGACTAGCGGATCAAGAGACCCAGTACTTC.

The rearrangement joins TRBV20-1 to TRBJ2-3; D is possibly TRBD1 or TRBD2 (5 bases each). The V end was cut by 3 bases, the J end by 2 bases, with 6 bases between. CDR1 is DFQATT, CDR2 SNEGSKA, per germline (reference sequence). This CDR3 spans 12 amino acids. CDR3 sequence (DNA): TGCAGTGCTAGCGGGGCCACAGATACGCAGTATTTT. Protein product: CSASGATDTQYF.

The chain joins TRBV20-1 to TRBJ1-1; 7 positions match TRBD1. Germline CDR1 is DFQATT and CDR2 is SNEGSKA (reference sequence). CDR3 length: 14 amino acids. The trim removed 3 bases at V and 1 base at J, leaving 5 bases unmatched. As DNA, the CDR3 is TGCAGTGCTAGGTTTCACAGGGGGAACACTGAAGCTTTCTTT. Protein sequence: CSARFHRGNTEAFF.

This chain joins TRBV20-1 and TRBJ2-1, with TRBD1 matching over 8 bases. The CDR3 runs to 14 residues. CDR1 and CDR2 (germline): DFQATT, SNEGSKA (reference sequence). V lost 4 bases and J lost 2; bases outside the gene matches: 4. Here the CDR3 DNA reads TGCAGTGCTACAGGGGGCGTCCCCTACAATGAGCAGTTCTTC. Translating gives CSATGGVPYNEQFF.

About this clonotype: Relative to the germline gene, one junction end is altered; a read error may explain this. The CDR3 DNA sequence: TGTGCCAGCAGCTTAACGATGGGGCCTAGCGCCACCAAAGACTTC. It translates to CASSLTMGPSATKDF. The gene calls are TRBV7-3 and TRBJ2-7; D is perhaps TRBD2 (6 bases). The CDR3 runs to 15 residues. Germline-derived CDR1 and CDR2 are SGHTA and FQGTGA. Full variable domain (outside the CDR3, taken from reference TRBV7-3 and TRBJ2-7): GAGVSQTPSNKVTEKGKYVELRCDPISGHTALYWYRQSLGQGPEFLIYFQGTGAADDSGLPNDRFFAVRPEGSVSTLKIQRTERGDSAVYLCASSLTMGPSATKDFGPGTRLTVT.

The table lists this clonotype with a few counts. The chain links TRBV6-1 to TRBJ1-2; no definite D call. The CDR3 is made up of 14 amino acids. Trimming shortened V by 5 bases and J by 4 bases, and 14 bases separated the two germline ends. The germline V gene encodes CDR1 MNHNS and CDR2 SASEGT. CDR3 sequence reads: CASSRGQEGYGYTF. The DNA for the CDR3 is TGTGCCAGCAGTCGGGGTCAGGAGGGCTATGGCTACACCTTC.

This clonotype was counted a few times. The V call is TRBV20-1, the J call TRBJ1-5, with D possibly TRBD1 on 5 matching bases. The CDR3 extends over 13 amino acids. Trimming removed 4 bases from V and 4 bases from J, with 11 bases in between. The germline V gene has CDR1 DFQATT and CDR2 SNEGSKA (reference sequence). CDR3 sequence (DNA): TGCAGTGCTATACCCGACAGAAATCAGCCCCAGCATTTT. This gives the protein CSAIPDRNQPQHF.

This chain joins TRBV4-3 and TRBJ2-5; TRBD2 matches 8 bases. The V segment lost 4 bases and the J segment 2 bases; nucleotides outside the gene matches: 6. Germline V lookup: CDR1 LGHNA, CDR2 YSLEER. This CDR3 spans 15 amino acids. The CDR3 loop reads CASSPGGAVQETQYF. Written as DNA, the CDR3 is TGCGCCAGCAGCCCCGGGGGGGCGGTACAAGAGACCCAGTACTTC.

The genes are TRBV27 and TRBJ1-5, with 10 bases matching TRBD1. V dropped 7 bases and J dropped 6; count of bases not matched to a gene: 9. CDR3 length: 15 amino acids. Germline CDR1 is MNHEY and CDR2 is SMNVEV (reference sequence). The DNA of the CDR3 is TGTGCCAGCACTCCCGGGACAGGGGTCGGTCAGCCCCAGCATTTT. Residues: CASTPGTGVGQPQHF.

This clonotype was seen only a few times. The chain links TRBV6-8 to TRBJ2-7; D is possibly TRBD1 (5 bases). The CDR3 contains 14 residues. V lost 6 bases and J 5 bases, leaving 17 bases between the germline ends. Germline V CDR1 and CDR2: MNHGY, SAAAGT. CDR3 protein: CASRAGPRAHEQYF. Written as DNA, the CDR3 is TGTGCCAGCAGGGCAGGGCCGAGAGCCCACGAGCAGTACTTC.

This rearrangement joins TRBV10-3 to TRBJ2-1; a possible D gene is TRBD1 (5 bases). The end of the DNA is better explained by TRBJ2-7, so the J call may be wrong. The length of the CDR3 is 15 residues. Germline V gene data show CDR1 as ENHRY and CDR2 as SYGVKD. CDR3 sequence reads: CAISESPGNSYEQYF. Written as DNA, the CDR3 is TGTGCCATCAGTGAGTCGCCAGGGAACTCCTACGAGCAGTACTTC.

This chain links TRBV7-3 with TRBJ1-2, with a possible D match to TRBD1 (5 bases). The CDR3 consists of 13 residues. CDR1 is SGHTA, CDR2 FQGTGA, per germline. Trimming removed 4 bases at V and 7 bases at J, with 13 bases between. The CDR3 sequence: CASSSGRAGGYTF. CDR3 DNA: TGTGCCAGCAGCTCGGGCAGGGCGGGTGGCTACACCTTC.

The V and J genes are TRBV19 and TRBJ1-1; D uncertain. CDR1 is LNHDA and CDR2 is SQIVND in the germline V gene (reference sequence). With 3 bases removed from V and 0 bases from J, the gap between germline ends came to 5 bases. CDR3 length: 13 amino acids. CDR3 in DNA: TGTGCCAGTAGTATTTTAGTGAACACTGAAGCTTTCTTT. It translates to CASSILVNTEAFF.

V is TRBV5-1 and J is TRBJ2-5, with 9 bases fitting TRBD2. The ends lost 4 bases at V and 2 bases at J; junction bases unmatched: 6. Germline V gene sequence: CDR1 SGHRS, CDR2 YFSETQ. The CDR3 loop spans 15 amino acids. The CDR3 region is CASSHRLAVQETQYF. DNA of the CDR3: TGCGCCAGCAGCCACCGACTAGCGGTACAAGAGACCCAGTACTTC.

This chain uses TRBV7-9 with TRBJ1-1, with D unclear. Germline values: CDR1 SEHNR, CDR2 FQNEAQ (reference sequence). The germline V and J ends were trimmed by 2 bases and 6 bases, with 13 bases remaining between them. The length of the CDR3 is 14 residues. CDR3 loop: CASSLHGDGAEAFF. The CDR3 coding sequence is TGTGCCAGCAGCTTACATGGGGATGGGGCTGAAGCTTTCTTT.

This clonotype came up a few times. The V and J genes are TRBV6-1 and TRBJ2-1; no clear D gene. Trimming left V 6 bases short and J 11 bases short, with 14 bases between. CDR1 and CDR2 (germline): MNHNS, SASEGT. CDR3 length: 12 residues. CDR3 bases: TGTGCCAGCAGGAGGACCCCCGAGCAGCAGTTCTTC. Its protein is CASRRTPEQQFF.

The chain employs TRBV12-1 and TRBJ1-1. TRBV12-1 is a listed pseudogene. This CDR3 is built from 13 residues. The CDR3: CASIRRRFKEAFF. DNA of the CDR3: TGTGCCAGCATCCGCCGGCGGTTTAAAGAAGCTTTCTTT.

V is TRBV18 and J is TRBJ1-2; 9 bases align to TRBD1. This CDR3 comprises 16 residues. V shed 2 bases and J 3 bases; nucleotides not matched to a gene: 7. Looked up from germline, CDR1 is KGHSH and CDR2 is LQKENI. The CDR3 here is CASSPSGTGYDYGYTF. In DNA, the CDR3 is TGTGCCAGCTCACCATCCGGGACAGGGTACGACTATGGCTACACCTTC.

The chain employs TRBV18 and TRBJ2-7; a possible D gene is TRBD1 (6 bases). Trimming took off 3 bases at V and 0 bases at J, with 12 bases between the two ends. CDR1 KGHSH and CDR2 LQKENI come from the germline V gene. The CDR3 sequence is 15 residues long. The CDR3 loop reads CASSPRTASSYEQYF. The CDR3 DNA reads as TGTGCCAGCTCACCGCGGACAGCCTCCTCCTACGAGCAGTACTTC.

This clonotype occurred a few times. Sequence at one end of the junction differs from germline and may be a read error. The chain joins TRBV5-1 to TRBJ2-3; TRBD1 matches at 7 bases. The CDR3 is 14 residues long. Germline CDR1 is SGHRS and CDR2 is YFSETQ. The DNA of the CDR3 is TGCGCCAGCAGATTGGGACAGAGCACAGATACGCAGTATTTT. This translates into CASRLGQSTDTQYF.

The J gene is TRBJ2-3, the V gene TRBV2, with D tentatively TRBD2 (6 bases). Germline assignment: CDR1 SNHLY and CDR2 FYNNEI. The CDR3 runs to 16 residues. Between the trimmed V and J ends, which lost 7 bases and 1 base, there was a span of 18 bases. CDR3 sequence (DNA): TGTGCCAGCACCCGGTGGAGCGGAGGGCGCACAGATACGCAGTATTTT. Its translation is CASTRWSGGRTDTQYF.